A single sample is the source of the 17 T cell receptor beta chains below, sequenced in a study of blood T cell repertoires in COVID-19. The table came from immunoSEQ multiplex PCR; TCRdb's copy has only in-frame clones and leaves some out. The data hold roughly 100,000 clones, with about 89% observed a single time. What was sequenced was peripheral blood. Source of these receptors: a human donor with active COVID-19. The donor label of this sample is uncertain.

The chain couples TRBV28 to TRBJ1-6; 7 bases agree with TRBD1. This CDR3 is built from 15 residues. Germline values: CDR1 MDHEN, CDR2 SYDVKM. J lost 10 bases, V lost 5 bases, and 11 bases had no gene match. The CDR3 spells CASSPEDRKGSPLHF. In DNA form, the CDR3 reads TGTGCCAGCAGTCCCGAGGACAGGAAGGGATCACCCCTCCACTTT.

This chain joins TRBV6-2 or TRBV6-3 and TRBJ1-5; unclear D gene. Deletions cut 6 bases from V and 6 bases from J, with 24 bases between. The CDR3 consists of 17 residues. Germline V gene sequence: CDR1 MNHEY, CDR2 SVGEGT. The chain's CDR3 is CASSNPARQAGAQPQHF. The CDR3 DNA follows: TGTGCCAGCAGCAACCCCGCACGGCAGGCGGGCGCTCAGCCCCAGCATTTT.

The chain has TRBV14 and TRBJ2-7, with 7 bases aligning to TRBD2. The germline gives CDR1 SGHDN, CDR2 FVKESK. J was trimmed by 8 bases and V by 0 bases; bases with no gene match: 10. CDR3 length: 15 amino acids. This CDR3 reads CASSQDPPGRGQQYF. The CDR3, as DNA: TGTGCCAGCAGCCAAGACCCCCCGGGGAGGGGCCAGCAGTACTTC.

This clone was picked up a small number of times. This chain joins TRBV7-2 and TRBJ2-2, with TRBD1 matching 10 bases. Germline loops: CDR1 SGHTA, CDR2 FQGNSA. The length of the CDR3 is 14 residues. Trimming cost V 6 bases and J 2 bases; bases outside gene matches: 0. The CDR3 nucleotides read TGTGCCAGCAGGACAGGGGGCAACACCGGGGAGCTGTTTTTT. It translates to CASRTGGNTGELFF. Full variable domain (outside the CDR3, taken from reference TRBV7-2 and TRBJ2-2): GAGVSQSPSNKVTEKGKDVELRCDPISGHTALYWYRQSLGQGLEFLIYFQGNSAPDKSGLPSDRFSAERTGGSVSTLTIQRTQQEDSAVYLCASRTGGNTGELFFGEGSRLTVL.

This chain links TRBV7-2 with TRBJ1-2, with 10 bases lining up with TRBD1. Unmatched junction bases numbered 0, after V lost 4 bases and J lost 4 bases. The CDR3 is 13 amino acids. The V gene's germline CDR1 is SGHTA and CDR2 FQGNSA. The CDR3 coding sequence is TGTGCCAGCAGCTGGACAGGGGGCTATGGCTACACCTTC. Translated, it gives CASSWTGGYGYTF.

The chain combines TRBV6-5 with TRBJ2-3, with a weak D call TRBD1 (5 bases). From germline, CDR1 is MNHEY and CDR2 SVGAGI. The V end lost 8 bases, the J end lost 4 bases, and 7 bases lay between the germline ends. The CDR3 extends over 11 amino acids. The CDR3 sequence: CASGAADTQYF. The CDR3 bases are TGTGCCAGCGGGGCCGCAGATACGCAGTATTTT.

V usage is TRBV24-1 and J usage is TRBJ2-1, with D possibly TRBD2 on 5 matching bases. There are 12 residues in the CDR3. Germline loops: CDR1 KGHDR, CDR2 SFDVKD. Trimming removed 7 bases from V and 7 bases from J, with 10 bases in between. The CDR3: CATSRAANEQFF. DNA of the CDR3: TGTGCCACCAGCAGAGCGGCAAATGAGCAGTTCTTC.

CDR3 residues: CASSLGAYINQPQHF. The CDR3 region has the DNA TGTGCCAGCAGCCTTGGGGCCTACATAAATCAGCCCCAGCATTTT. The chain carries TRBV6-5 and TRBJ1-5; D possibly corresponds to TRBD1 (5 bases). Germline V gene lookup returns CDR1 MNHEY and CDR2 SVGAGI. Trimming removed 6 bases at V and 4 bases at J, with 16 bases between. This CDR3 contains 15 residues.

The rearrangement links TRBV5-4 to TRBJ1-2, with D tentatively TRBD1 (5 bases). Trimming removed 4 bases at V and 3 bases at J, with 16 bases between. In germline, CDR1 is SGHNT, CDR2 YYREEE (reference sequence). This CDR3 has 15 residues. This CDR3 reads CASSLGTRGDYGYTF. CDR3 sequence (DNA): TGTGCCAGCAGCCTGGGGACGCGGGGAGACTATGGCTACACCTTC.

The J gene is TRBJ2-7, the V gene TRBV28; unclear D gene. Trimming stripped 3 bases from V and 3 bases from J, with 12 bases between. This CDR3 spans 14 amino acids. The V gene's germline CDR1 is MDHEN and CDR2 SYDVKM. The DNA of the CDR3 is TGTGCCAGCAGTTTTAACCCGGGTATCTACGAGCAGTACTTC. This codes for CASSFNPGIYEQYF.

The V gene is TRBV6-1, the J gene TRBJ1-5; tentative D call: TRBD1 (6 bases). CDR3 size: 15 residues. The germline V gene encodes CDR1 MNHNS and CDR2 SASEGT. Trimming left V 1 base short and J 4 bases short, with 11 bases between. CDR3 residues: CASSEEAGVNQPQHF. CDR3 DNA sequence: TGTGCCAGCAGTGAAGAGGCAGGGGTTAATCAGCCCCAGCATTTT.

This clone was counted only a few times. V gene TRBV19 combines with J gene TRBJ1-6, with TRBD1 identical over 9 bases. Germline CDR1 reads LNHDA; CDR2 reads SQIVND (reference sequence). V lost 5 bases, J lost 7 bases, and 9 bases stayed unmatched. The CDR3 sequence is 16 residues long. As DNA, the CDR3 is TGTGCCAGTAGTGTACAGGGGGCGAGCTTGAATTCACCCCTCCACTTT. It translates to CASSVQGASLNSPLHF.

This chain joins TRBV7-9 and TRBJ2-5; 7 nucleotides match TRBD2. Germline loops: CDR1 SEHNR, CDR2 FQNEAQ (reference sequence). The CDR3 consists of 13 residues. J gave up 3 bases and V 8 bases, and 6 bases lay outside the gene matches. CDR3 sequence: CASGGEVEETQYF. The CDR3 DNA is TGTGCCAGCGGGGGGGAAGTGGAAGAGACCCAGTACTTC.

This clone was seen once. V usage is TRBV6-2 or TRBV6-3 and J usage is TRBJ2-4; the match to TRBD2 covers 7 bases. The J segment lost 9 bases and the V segment lost 6 bases, leaving 14 bases of the junction unmatched. The CDR3 runs 15 residues. Per germline, CDR1 MNHEY and CDR2 SVGEGT. The chain's CDR3 is CASSPQGAGYSIQYF. CDR3 in DNA: TGTGCCAGCAGCCCCCAGGGAGCGGGGTATAGCATTCAGTACTTC.

This chain links TRBV6-5 with TRBJ1-2; 8 bases fit TRBD1. After removal of 4 bases from V and 3 bases from J, the junction contained 7 bases not matched to a gene. This CDR3 spans 15 amino acids. The germline V gene encodes CDR1 MNHEY and CDR2 SVGAGI. This chain's CDR3 is CASSLLPTGDYGYTF. The CDR3 bases are TGTGCCAGCAGTTTATTACCGACAGGGGACTATGGCTACACCTTC.

V is TRBV20-1 and J is TRBJ1-5, with 7 bases identical to TRBD1. CDR1 DFQATT and CDR2 SNEGSKA come from the germline V gene (reference sequence). The CDR3 runs to 14 residues. The J segment lost 11 bases and the V segment lost 3 bases, leaving 13 bases of the junction unmatched. The CDR3 DNA sequence: TGCAGTGCTAGTTCCCCGGCGGAGGGGGCTACCCAGCATTTT. This codes for CSASSPAEGATQHF.

J is TRBJ1-1 and V is TRBV4-3; 7 positions agree with TRBD1. The CDR3 length is 14 residues. Looked up from germline, CDR1 is LGHNA and CDR2 is YSLEER. J lost 8 bases, V lost 0 bases, and 6 bases had no gene match. This CDR3 is CASSQDRQGPEAFF. DNA of the CDR3: TGCGCCAGCAGCCAAGATCGACAGGGCCCCGAAGCTTTCTTT.